This T cell receptor (beta chain) was sequenced in a study of PD-L1 blockade in urothelial cancer. The wider study: In the mid-2010s therapy began: atezolizumab 1,200 mg intravenously every 3 weeks. Per tumor, median counts were around 1,400 T cells and 990 or so unique TCRs.

The CDR3 runs 15 residues. V was clipped by 1 base and J by 6 bases, with 16 bases between them. The germline V gene has CDR1 GTSNPN and CDR2 SVGIG (reference sequence). Assay used: immunoSEQ multiplex PCR; TCRdb lists only in-frame clones, some missing. Altogether 30,000 to 40,000 clones are present, more than 35% being singletons, with the ten largest covering more than 8.5%. Study observations and caveats: Per patient, a lone FFPE tumor sample was used, not taken just before treatment.

A remark on this clone: The antigen is unknown.

The genes are TRBV30 and TRBJ1-5; D might be TRBD1 (5 bases). The sequences come from tumor tissue, collected before atezolizumab (anti-PD-L1) treatment. This receptor was obtained from a man in his sixties with urothelial cancer. The CDR3 nucleotides read TGTGCCTGGAGTGGGCAGGGATTATCAGGTCAGCCCCAGCATTTT. Encoded protein: CAWSGQGLSGQPQHF. Filled out from reference TRBV30 and TRBJ1-5, the complete variable domain reads SQTIHQWPATLVQPVGSPLSLECTVEGTSNPNLYWYRQAAGRGLQLLFYSVGIGQISSEVPQNLSASRPQDRQFILSSKKLLLSDSGFYLCAWSGQGLSGQPQHFGDGTRLSIL.